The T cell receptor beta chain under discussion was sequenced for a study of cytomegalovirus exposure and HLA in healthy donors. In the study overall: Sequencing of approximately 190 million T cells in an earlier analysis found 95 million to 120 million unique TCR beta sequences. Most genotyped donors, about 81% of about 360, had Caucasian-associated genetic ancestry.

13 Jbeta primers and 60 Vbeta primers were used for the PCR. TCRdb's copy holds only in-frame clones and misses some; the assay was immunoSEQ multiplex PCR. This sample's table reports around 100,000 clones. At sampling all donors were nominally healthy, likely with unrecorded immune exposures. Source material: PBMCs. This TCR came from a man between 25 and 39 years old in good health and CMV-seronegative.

CDR3 DNA: TGTGCCACCAGCAGAGGCCCGGGTCCTAACTATGGCTACACCTTC. It yields the protein CATSRGPGPNYGYTF. J is TRBJ1-2 and V is TRBV15, with no clear D. V lost 1 base and J lost 0, with 9 bases in between. This CDR3 comprises 15 residues. CDR1 and CDR2 from the germline V gene are LNHNV and YYDKDF (reference sequence).